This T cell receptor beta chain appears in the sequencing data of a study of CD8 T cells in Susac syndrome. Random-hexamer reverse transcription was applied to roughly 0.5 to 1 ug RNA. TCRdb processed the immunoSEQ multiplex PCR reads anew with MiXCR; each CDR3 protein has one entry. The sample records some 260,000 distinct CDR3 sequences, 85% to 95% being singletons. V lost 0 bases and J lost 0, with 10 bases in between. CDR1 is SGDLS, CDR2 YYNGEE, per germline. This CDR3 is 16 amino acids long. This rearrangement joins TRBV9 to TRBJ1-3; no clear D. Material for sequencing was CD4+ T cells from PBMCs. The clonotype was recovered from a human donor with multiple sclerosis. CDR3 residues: CASSVETEVSGNTIYF. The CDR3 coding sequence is TGTGCCAGCAGCGTAGAGACTGAAGTCTCTGGAAACACCATATATTTT.